The 27 T cell receptor beta chains in this list originate from one sample, sequenced in a study of blood T cell repertoires in COVID-19. Repertoires were generated with immunoSEQ multiplex PCR, while TCRdb's copy carries only in-frame clones and drops some. Here the sample spans fewer than 250,000 clones, less than 90% being singletons. Source material: peripheral blood. All receptors derive from a woman aged 80 or over with COVID-19, enrolled during active disease.

The chain joins TRBV14 to TRBJ2-7, with TRBD1 matching over 7 bases. CDR3 size: 14 residues. Germline loops: CDR1 SGHDN, CDR2 FVKESK. V trimming: 4 bases; J trimming: 0 bases; junction bases outside the gene matches: 3. CDR3: CASSLRDSSYEQYF. CDR3 nucleotides: TGTGCCAGCAGCCTCCGGGACAGCTCCTACGAGCAGTACTTC.

V is TRBV5-1 and J is TRBJ1-2, with a tentative D call TRBD1 (6 bases). The germline V gene has CDR1 SGHRS and CDR2 YFSETQ. The CDR3 runs to 15 residues. The V end lost 4 bases, the J end lost 3 bases, and 16 bases lay between the germline ends. CDR3 in DNA: TGCGCCAGCAGCGTAATGGACAGCTTATACTATGGCTACACCTTC. Its translation is CASSVMDSLYYGYTF.

The sample holds one count of this clone. The J gene is TRBJ2-2, the V gene TRBV7-9; 7 positions match TRBD1. The germline V gene encodes CDR1 SEHNR and CDR2 FQNEAQ (reference sequence). The CDR3 is 15 residues long. V lost 6 bases and J lost 3; bases outside the gene matches: 7. The CDR3, as DNA: TGTGCCAGCAGTTACAGGGGAGAGGACACCGGGGAGCTGTTTTTT. This encodes CASSYRGEDTGELFF.

The genes are TRBV27 and TRBJ2-1; 8 bases agree with TRBD2. V shed 3 bases and J 9 bases; nucleotides not matched to a gene: 4. CDR3 length: 13 amino acids. Per the germline V gene, CDR1 is MNHEY and CDR2 is SMNVEV (reference sequence). The CDR3 sequence: CASSFGTRFEQFF. DNA of the CDR3: TGTGCCAGCAGTTTCGGGACTAGATTTGAGCAGTTCTTC.

The chain links TRBV19 to TRBJ1-2; D is ambiguous. This CDR3 contains 15 residues. V dropped 6 bases and J dropped 5 bases, with 19 bases sitting between them. Germline loops: CDR1 LNHDA, CDR2 SQIVND (reference sequence). In DNA, the CDR3 is TGTGCCAGTAGCCCTTCGGAGCGAAGAAGGTATGGCTACACCTTC. This translates into CASSPSERRRYGYTF.

The chain uses TRBV21-1 and TRBJ2-6; TRBD1 is the table's D call and was not checked against the DNA. TRBV21-1 is tagged as a pseudogene. The CDR3 loop spans 16 amino acids. The CDR3 bases are TGTGCCAGCAGCAAAGGGCCGTTCTCTGGGGCCAACGTCCTGACTTTC. It yields the protein CASSKGPFSGANVLTF.

The V gene is TRBV5-1, the J gene TRBJ2-3, with 10 bases fitting TRBD2. The V gene end was trimmed by 4 bases and the J gene end by 0 bases; junction bases not matched to a gene: 17. This CDR3 region has 20 residues. Per the germline V gene, CDR1 is SGHRS and CDR2 is YFSETQ. CDR3 residues: CASSLRGAGGPGSSTDTQYF. For the CDR3, the DNA is TGCGCCAGCAGCCTGCGGGGAGCGGGGGGGCCGGGGTCTAGCACAGATACGCAGTATTTT.

This rearrangement joins TRBV6-4 to TRBJ2-2; D possibly corresponds to TRBD2 (6 bases). CDR1 MRHNA and CDR2 SNTAGT come from the germline V gene. The length of the CDR3 is 13 residues. Trimming removed 6 bases from V and 5 bases from J, with 10 bases in between. CDR3: CASSREVTGELFF. In DNA, the CDR3 is TGTGCCAGCAGCAGGGAGGTAACCGGGGAGCTGTTTTTT.

CDR3 nucleotide sequence: TGTGCCAGCAGCTTAGCGAAGGGGGCGCAGACTGAAGCTTTCTTT. This codes for CASSLAKGAQTEAFF. V and J are TRBV7-9 and TRBJ1-1; 7 positions agree with TRBD1. The CDR3 loop spans 15 amino acids. Germline CDR1 reads SEHNR; CDR2 reads FQNEAQ (reference sequence). With V trimmed by 0 bases and J by 5 bases, 6 bases remained unmatched.

J is TRBJ1-2 and V is TRBV7-8, with a possible D match to TRBD1 (5 bases). This CDR3 is 14 amino acids long. Germline V lookup: CDR1 SGHVS, CDR2 FQNEAQ. Trimming stripped 5 bases from V and 5 bases from J, with 15 bases between. The CDR3 region is CASSPRWAGYGYTF. The CDR3 bases are TGTGCCAGCAGCCCAAGGTGGGCAGGGTATGGCTACACCTTC.

The table lists this clone with a count of one. The rearrangement joins TRBV14 to TRBJ2-5; D might be TRBD2 (6 bases). The CDR3 is 21 amino acids. CDR1 SGHDN and CDR2 FVKESK come from the germline V gene. Between the trimmed V and J ends, which lost 3 bases and 0 bases, there was a span of 29 bases. CDR3 nucleotide sequence: TGTGCCAGCAGCCAGGGGGGAGTTGGGCAGGGCATCGTATGGTACCAAGAGACCCAGTACTTC. Its protein is CASSQGGVGQGIVWYQETQYF.

The rearrangement links TRBV5-6 to TRBJ1-4, with 7 bases fitting TRBD1. Germline CDR1 and CDR2: SGHDT and YYEEEE. The CDR3 runs to 15 residues. Unmatched junction bases numbered 7, after V lost 3 bases and J lost 5 bases. CDR3 sequence (DNA): TGTGCCAGCAGCTCAAGACAGGGTCAAAATGAAAAACTGTTTTTT. Protein product: CASSSRQGQNEKLFF.

The rearrangement uses TRBV9 and TRBJ2-5; D possibly corresponds to TRBD1 (5 bases). V lost 0 bases, J lost 5 bases, and 17 bases lay in between. The CDR3 consists of 16 residues. Germline V gives CDR1 SGDLS, CDR2 YYNGEE. Here the CDR3 reads CASSVDLQGSWETQYF. The CDR3 DNA reads TGTGCCAGCAGCGTAGATCTGCAGGGCAGTTGGGAGACCCAGTACTTC.

The chain joins TRBV6-5 to TRBJ1-2, with 7 bases that match TRBD1. CDR3 length equals 15 residues. Per the germline V gene, CDR1 is MNHEY and CDR2 is SVGAGI. The V and J ends lost 2 bases and 3 bases, in that order; junction bases with no gene match: 6. The CDR3 protein is CASSYGTQGHYGYTF. In nucleotides, the CDR3 is TGTGCCAGCAGTTACGGGACACAGGGGCACTATGGCTACACCTTC.

V usage is TRBV7-3 and J usage is TRBJ2-7; 8 bases agree with TRBD2. The CDR3 spans 14 residues. Germline values: CDR1 SGHTA, CDR2 FQGTGA. The ends lost 5 bases at V and 5 bases at J; junction bases unmatched: 8. The CDR3 sequence is CASSRGTSKDEQYF. The CDR3 DNA sequence: TGTGCCAGCAGCCGAGGGACTAGTAAGGACGAGCAGTACTTC. The entire variable domain, with the rest obtained from reference TRBV7-3 and TRBJ2-7, is as follows: GAGVSQTPSNKVTEKGKYVELRCDPISGHTALYWYRQSLGQGPEFLIYFQGTGAADDSGLPNDRFFAVRPEGSVSTLKIQRTERGDSAVYLCASSRGTSKDEQYFGPGTRLTVT.

The chain employs TRBV6-6 and TRBJ1-1; a possible D gene is TRBD1 (6 bases). This CDR3 has 13 residues. The germline V gene encodes CDR1 MNHNY and CDR2 SVGAGI (reference sequence). With 5 bases removed from V and 5 bases from J, the gap between germline ends came to 12 bases. In nucleotides, the CDR3 is TGTGCCAGCAGTGGGGAACAGGGAACTGAAGCTTTCTTT. Amino acid sequence: CASSGEQGTEAFF.

The rearrangement links TRBV9 to TRBJ2-3; possibly TRBD1 for D (6 bases). The CDR3 is 15 residues long. Trimming stripped 0 bases from V and 4 bases from J, with 12 bases between. Germline V gene sequence: CDR1 SGDLS, CDR2 YYNGEE. CDR3 sequence reads: CASSVGQAGADTQYF. The CDR3 coding sequence is TGTGCCAGCAGCGTAGGACAGGCCGGCGCAGATACGCAGTATTTT.

The chain is built from TRBV12-3 or TRBV12-4 and TRBJ2-5; 7 nucleotides match TRBD2. Trimming cost V 7 bases and J 2 bases; bases outside gene matches: 1. The length of the CDR3 is 12 residues. CDR3 residues: CASTGRQETQYF. The CDR3 bases are TGTGCCAGCACCGGGAGGCAAGAGACCCAGTACTTC.

The chain uses TRBV7-2 and TRBJ2-5; the D gene is possibly TRBD1 (5 bases). With 1 base removed from V and 3 bases from J, the gap between germline ends came to 12 bases. The germline V gene encodes CDR1 SGHTA and CDR2 FQGNSA. This CDR3 is 15 amino acids long. This CDR3 is CASSLGSAGKETQYF. The CDR3 DNA reads as TGTGCCAGCAGCTTAGGGAGTGCAGGGAAAGAGACCCAGTACTTC.

In its sample, this clone was seen a few times. The J gene is TRBJ2-7, the V gene TRBV28; TRBD1 aligns across 10 bases. Germline trimming cut 6 bases from V and 10 bases from J; bases unmatched to any gene: 12. The germline gives CDR1 MDHEN, CDR2 SYDVKM. The CDR3 contains 14 residues. The CDR3 DNA is TGTGCCAGCAGCCTGACAGGGGGCGGTGTTCGCCAGTACGTC. It codes for CASSLTGGGVRQYV.

This clone came up a few times. This chain joins TRBV19 and TRBJ1-2; TRBD1 might be the D (6 bases). The CDR3 contains 14 residues. From germline, CDR1 is LNHDA and CDR2 SQIVND (reference sequence). Trimming removed 4 bases from V and 1 base from J, with 10 bases in between. The CDR3 sequence is CASSNREGNYGYTF. The CDR3 bases are TGTGCCAGTAGTAACAGGGAGGGTAACTATGGCTACACCTTC.

V gene TRBV9 combines with J gene TRBJ1-2, with 7 bases fitting TRBD1. Germline values: CDR1 SGDLS, CDR2 YYNGEE. The CDR3 covers 14 residues. Unmatched junction bases numbered 3, after V lost 2 bases and J lost 2 bases. The CDR3 spells CASSVGTANYGYTF. The DNA of the CDR3 is TGTGCCAGCAGCGTGGGGACAGCCAACTATGGCTACACCTTC.

The CDR3 reads CASSLTQGAGETQYF. CDR3 bases: TGTGCCAGCAGCCTAACCCAGGGGGCGGGAGAGACCCAGTACTTC. The chain has TRBV5-8 and TRBJ2-5; 8 nucleotides agree with TRBD1. This CDR3 is built from 15 residues. J lost 4 bases, V lost 4 bases, and 9 bases had no gene match. CDR1 and CDR2 from the germline V gene are SGHTS and YDEGEE.

This chain joins TRBV18 and TRBJ1-2; 8 nucleotides match TRBD1. After removal of 5 bases from V and 4 bases from J, the junction contained 9 bases not matched to a gene. The CDR3 is 15 residues long. In germline, CDR1 is KGHSH, CDR2 LQKENI. CDR3 residues: CASSAGQGNSYGYTF. The CDR3 DNA is TGTGCCAGCTCAGCAGGACAGGGAAACTCCTATGGCTACACCTTC. Filled out from reference TRBV18 and TRBJ1-2, the complete variable domain reads NAGVMQNPRHLVRRRGQEARLRCSPMKGHSHVYWYRQLPEEGLKFMVYLQKENIIDESGMPKERFSAEFPKEGPSILRIQQVVRGDSAAYFCASSAGQGNSYGYTFGSGTRLTVV.

The chain has TRBV28 and TRBJ1-1; D perhaps matches TRBD1 (5 bases). The CDR3 length is 13 residues. V lost 4 bases to trimming and J lost 5 bases, with 11 bases between them. Germline CDR1 MDHEN, CDR2 SYDVKM. CDR3 in amino acids: CASSSFQGTEAFF. The DNA for the CDR3 is TGTGCCAGCAGTTCTTTCCAGGGTACTGAAGCTTTCTTT.

This rearrangement joins TRBV15 to TRBJ2-2; a possible D gene is TRBD1 (6 bases). The CDR3 has 16 residues. The germline V and J ends were trimmed by 5 bases and 0 bases, with 13 bases remaining between them. Germline V gives CDR1 LNHNV, CDR2 YYDKDF (reference sequence). CDR3 amino acids: CATSPRDTTNTGELFF. The CDR3 bases are TGTGCCACCAGCCCGAGGGACACGACGAACACCGGGGAGCTGTTTTTT.

This sequence joins TRBV19 and TRBJ2-3; TRBD1 agrees at 10 bases. The CDR3 length is 16 residues. V gave up 4 bases and J gave up 3 bases; unmatched junction bases: 7. CDR1 is LNHDA and CDR2 is SQIVND in the germline V gene (reference sequence). The chain's CDR3 is CASSTWTGGATDTQYF. In DNA form, the CDR3 reads TGTGCCAGTAGTACCTGGACAGGGGGGGCAACAGATACGCAGTATTTT. The whole variable domain, remainder taken from reference TRBV19 and TRBJ2-3, is DGGITQSPKYLFRKEGQNVTLSCEQNLNHDAMYWYRQDPGQGLRLIYYSQIVNDFQKGDIAEGYSVSREKKESFPLTVTSAQKNPTAFYLCASSTWTGGATDTQYFGPGTRLTVL.